Below, one T cell receptor (beta chain) is given with its context. Its cognate antigen is unknown. This sample was included in a study of T cells after yellow fever vaccination. TCRdb called the 5' RACE reads again in MiXCR, with one record for every CDR3 protein. This sample has hundreds of thousands of distinct CDR3 sequences; roughly 12% occur once, and the top ten carry more than 15%. Findings of the study overall: A weaker secondary response peaked on day 5, the primary on day 15.

Sequences were derived from PBMCs, sampled on the day of the first yellow fever vaccination. This TCR came from a man between 18 and 35 years old who received the YFV17D yellow fever vaccine.

The CDR3 DNA sequence: TGTGCCAGCAGTGAATTTCGCACCGGGGAGCTGTTTTTT. Translated: CASSEFRTGELFF. V and J are TRBV25-1 and TRBJ2-2, with D unclear. Germline V gene lookup returns CDR1 MGHDK and CDR2 SYGVNS. There are 13 residues in the CDR3. Trimming cost V 1 base and J 4 bases, with 4 bases left between them.